The 20 T cell receptor beta chains below all came from one sample that was sequenced in a study of blood T cell repertoires in COVID-19. The assay was immunoSEQ multiplex PCR, and TCRdb's table has in-frame clones only and misses some. This table holds 250,000 to 400,000 clones, roughly nine tenths found once. The sequenced material came from PBMCs or T cells enriched from blood (not recorded which). These receptors all come from a man aged 55 to 70 who had recovered from COVID-19.

There are a few counts of this clone. The chain links TRBV19 to TRBJ2-2, with D hard to call. Germline V gene lookup returns CDR1 LNHDA and CDR2 SQIVND (reference sequence). This CDR3 spans 14 amino acids. The V end was cut by 4 bases, the J end by 1 base, with 7 bases between. CDR3 region: CASSTPGNTGELFF. The CDR3 nucleotides read TGTGCCAGTAGTACCCCGGGGAACACCGGGGAGCTGTTTTTT.

V usage is TRBV7-9 and J usage is TRBJ1-1, with 8 bases lining up with TRBD1. Germline values: CDR1 SEHNR, CDR2 FQNEAQ (reference sequence). V trimming: 5 bases; J trimming: 2 bases; junction bases outside the gene matches: 7. CDR3 length: 15 residues. The CDR3 DNA reads as TGTGCCAGCAGCGGCGCTCAGGGGGCCAACACTGAAGCTTTCTTT. Amino acid sequence: CASSGAQGANTEAFF.

The rearrangement uses TRBV6-5 and TRBJ2-1, with 7 bases lining up with TRBD2. Germline CDR1 reads MNHEY; CDR2 reads SVGAGI. The V segment lost 6 bases and the J segment 4 bases; nucleotides outside the gene matches: 9. CDR3 length: 15 residues. The CDR3 loop reads CASSTSGVRYNEQFF. The CDR3 DNA sequence: TGTGCCAGCAGCACGAGCGGGGTGCGGTACAATGAGCAGTTCTTC.

The V gene is TRBV28, the J gene TRBJ2-7; unclear D gene. The V and J ends lost 3 bases and 3 bases respectively, with 6 bases between them. This CDR3 contains 12 residues. In germline, CDR1 is MDHEN, CDR2 SYDVKM. CDR3 in DNA: TGTGCCAGCAGTTTCTATCACTACGAGCAGTACTTC. Its protein is CASSFYHYEQYF.

The chain links TRBV25-1 to TRBJ1-1, with D possibly matching TRBD1 (6 bases). The germline CDR1 and CDR2 sequences are MGHDK and SYGVNS. The V gene lost 4 bases and the J gene lost 4 bases, with 13 bases spanning the gap. The CDR3 loop spans 14 amino acids. The CDR3: CASSVGTGLTEAFF. The CDR3 bases are TGTGCCAGCAGTGTGGGAACAGGGCTCACTGAAGCTTTCTTT.

In the case of this clone: Other nucleotide sequences from this sample produce the same CDR3. The gene calls are TRBV28 and TRBJ1-1; perhaps TRBD1 as D (6 bases). The V end was cut by 3 bases, the J end by 4 bases, with 12 bases between. This CDR3 contains 14 residues. Germline V CDR1 and CDR2: MDHEN, SYDVKM. The CDR3 loop is CASSFLDRGTEAFF. The CDR3 DNA follows: TGTGCCAGCAGTTTCTTGGACAGAGGCACTGAAGCTTTCTTT.

The chain carries TRBV11-1 and TRBJ2-1; 11 positions match TRBD2. The CDR3 is made up of 15 amino acids. The junction had 3 bases not matched to a gene; V was cut back by 4 bases and J by 4 bases. The germline V gene has CDR1 SGHAT and CDR2 FQDESV (reference sequence). CDR3 sequence (DNA): TGTGCCAGCAGCTCCGGGACTAGCGGTTACAATGAGCAGTTCTTC. Translating gives CASSSGTSGYNEQFF.

The chain couples TRBV2 to TRBJ1-2, with 9 positions matching TRBD1. Germline CDR1 is SNHLY and CDR2 is FYNNEI. The CDR3 consists of 14 residues. V shed 6 bases, J shed 4 bases, and the junction held 6 bases outside the gene matches. The CDR3 region has the DNA TGTGCCAGCAGAGGGGACAGGGTGGGCTATGGCTACACCTTC. Its translation: CASRGDRVGYGYTF.

This clone came up a few times. The chain couples TRBV7-3 to TRBJ2-1, with 10 bases aligning to TRBD2. CDR3 length: 15 amino acids. Germline CDR1 reads SGHTA; CDR2 reads FQGTGA. With V trimmed by 3 bases and J by 4 bases, 3 bases remained unmatched. The CDR3 DNA follows: TGTGCCAGCAGCTTCGGAGCGGGAGGGTACAATGAGCAGTTCTTC. Translation: CASSFGAGGYNEQFF.

This clone has more than one count but fewer than ten. CDR3 loop: CASSLAFSGITDTQYF. As DNA, the CDR3 is TGCGCCAGCAGCTTGGCCTTTAGCGGAATCACAGATACGCAGTATTTT. The chain uses TRBV5-1 and TRBJ2-3; perhaps TRBD2 as D (6 bases). Trimming cost V 0 bases and J 2 bases, with 13 bases left between them. The CDR3 consists of 16 residues. Germline V CDR1 and CDR2: SGHRS, YFSETQ.

The chain links TRBV28 to TRBJ2-2; D possibly corresponds to TRBD1 (6 bases). The germline CDR1 and CDR2 sequences are MDHEN and SYDVKM. V lost 2 bases and J lost 4, with 14 bases in between. CDR3 size: 16 residues. The CDR3 sequence: CASSLIGTLPTGELFF. CDR3 nucleotides: TGTGCCAGCAGTTTAATCGGGACACTTCCCACCGGGGAGCTGTTTTTT.

This clone occurred a few times. The DNA of the CDR3 is TGCGCCAGCAGCTTGGTTCCGGGTTCCGAGCAGTACTTC. Encoded protein: CASSLVPGSEQYF. The rearrangement joins TRBV5-1 to TRBJ2-7, with D unresolved. The V gene's germline CDR1 is SGHRS and CDR2 YFSETQ. Trimming shortened V by 0 bases and J by 6 bases, and 10 bases separated the two germline ends. This CDR3 has 13 amino acids.

The chain uses TRBV27 and TRBJ2-1, with 9 bases aligning to TRBD1. CDR1 is MNHEY, CDR2 SMNVEV, per germline (reference sequence). V shed 1 base and J 3 bases; nucleotides not matched to a gene: 10. This CDR3 contains 18 residues. The chain's CDR3 is CASSLFGDWDRVYNEQFF. In DNA, the CDR3 is TGTGCCAGCAGTTTATTCGGGGACTGGGACAGGGTCTACAATGAGCAGTTCTTC.

This chain connects TRBV11-2 to TRBJ1-3; D is perhaps TRBD1 (5 bases). V was pared by 6 bases and J by 0 bases, with 24 bases between. The germline V gene encodes CDR1 SGHAT and CDR2 FQNNGV. The CDR3 contains 19 residues. The CDR3 protein is CASRSLNAGLDGSGNTIYF. Written as DNA, the CDR3 is TGTGCCAGCAGGTCCCTGAATGCAGGGTTGGATGGCTCTGGAAACACCATATATTTT.

The chain joins TRBV20-1 to TRBJ2-2; 11 nucleotides match TRBD2. Losses at the gene ends were 3 bases for V and 7 bases for J; bases not matched to a gene: 10. Germline V lookup: CDR1 DFQATT, CDR2 SNEGSKA (reference sequence). The CDR3 is 16 amino acids. The chain's CDR3 is CSASLFLAGGHGELFF. The CDR3 DNA reads TGCAGTGCTAGTCTGTTCCTAGCGGGAGGTCACGGGGAGCTGTTTTTT.

The rearrangement uses TRBV10-2 and TRBJ2-1; 12 bases match TRBD2. The germline V gene has CDR1 WSHSY and CDR2 SAAADI. The CDR3 spans 14 residues. V shed 8 bases, J shed 1 base, and the junction held 0 bases outside the gene matches. The CDR3 region has the DNA TGCGCCAGCGGACTAGCGGGGTCCTACAATGAGCAGTTCTTC. Translating gives CASGLAGSYNEQFF.

V gene TRBV27 combines with J gene TRBJ1-6; possible D gene TRBD1, 6 bases. CDR1 MNHEY and CDR2 SMNVEV come from the germline V gene (reference sequence). The V gene lost 6 bases and the J gene lost 10 bases, with 28 bases spanning the gap. The length of the CDR3 is 18 residues. The CDR3 protein is CASSLRGAGDILESPLHF. CDR3 bases: TGTGCCAGCAGCTTAAGAGGGGCGGGGGACATATTGGAGTCACCCCTCCACTTT.

The chain employs TRBV5-8 and TRBJ1-5; the D is unclear. V was pared by 2 bases and J by 4 bases, with 10 bases between. The CDR3 runs 14 residues. Per the germline V gene, CDR1 is SGHTS and CDR2 is YDEGEE. The CDR3 region is CASSFRGRNQPQHF. The CDR3, as DNA: TGTGCCAGCAGCTTCCGGGGAAGAAATCAGCCCCAGCATTTT.

The genes are TRBV5-1 and TRBJ1-4, with a possible D match to TRBD1 (6 bases). This CDR3 is 15 amino acids long. With 5 bases removed from V and 1 base from J, the gap between germline ends came to 12 bases. Germline CDR1 reads SGHRS; CDR2 reads YFSETQ. DNA of the CDR3: TGCGCCAGCAGTTCCGTAGGGGGAACTAATGAAAAACTGTTTTTT. Protein product: CASSSVGGTNEKLFF. Based on the CDR3 plus reference TRBV5-1 and TRBJ1-4, the full variable domain is KAGVTQTPRYLIKTRGQQVTLSCSPISGHRSVSWYQQTPGQGLQFLFEYFSETQRNKGNFPGRFSGRQFSNSRSEMNVSTLELGDSALYLCASSSVGGTNEKLFFGSGTQLSVL.

This clone was picked up a small number of times. This chain joins TRBV5-1 and TRBJ1-4, with D uncertain. Trimming pared 6 bases from V and 7 bases from J, leaving 22 bases between. The CDR3 totals 16 residues. Germline assignment: CDR1 SGHRS and CDR2 YFSETQ. The CDR3 DNA follows: TGCGCCAGCACCGAGAGACCAAAGTCGGAGGGTGAAAAACTGTTTTTT. This sequence encodes CASTERPKSEGEKLFF.